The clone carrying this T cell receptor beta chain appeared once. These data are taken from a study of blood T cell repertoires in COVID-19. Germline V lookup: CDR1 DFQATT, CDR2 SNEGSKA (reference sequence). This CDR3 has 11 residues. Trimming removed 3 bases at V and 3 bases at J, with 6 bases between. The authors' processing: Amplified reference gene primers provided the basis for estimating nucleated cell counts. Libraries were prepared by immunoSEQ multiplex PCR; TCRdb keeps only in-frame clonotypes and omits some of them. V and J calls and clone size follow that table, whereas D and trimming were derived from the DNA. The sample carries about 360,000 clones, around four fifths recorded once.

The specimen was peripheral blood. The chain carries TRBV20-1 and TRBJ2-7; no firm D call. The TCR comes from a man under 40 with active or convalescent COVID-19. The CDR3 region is CSARRDYEQYF. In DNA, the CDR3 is TGCAGTGCTAGGCGAGACTACGAGCAGTACTTC.